This T cell receptor beta chain appears in the sequencing data of a study of cytomegalovirus exposure and HLA in healthy donors. CDR1 is MNHNS, CDR2 SASEGT, per germline. The CDR3 loop spans 13 amino acids. The V and J ends lost 6 bases and 4 bases, in that order; junction bases with no gene match: 2. Both 60 Vbeta primers and 13 Jbeta primers went into the PCR. Produced via immunoSEQ multiplex PCR; TCRdb's table is partial and in-frame only. The sample yields some 150,000 clones, approximately 82% seen once. The V call is TRBV6-1, the J call TRBJ2-7, with 11 bases that match TRBD1. This receptor was obtained from a man between 40 and 49 years old in good health and CMV-seronegative. The sample consisted of PBMCs. The CDR3 sequence: CASRGQGGYEQYF. CDR3 coding DNA: TGTGCCAGCAGGGGACAGGGGGGGTACGAGCAGTACTTC.